The 27 T cell receptor beta chains below all came from one sample that was sequenced in a study of cytomegalovirus exposure and HLA in healthy donors. PCR used 60 Vbeta primers and 13 Jbeta primers. Profiling relied on immunoSEQ multiplex PCR, and the TCRdb table lists in-frame clones only, not all of them. There are about 190,000 clones in the sample; about 86% occur only once, and around 0.3% lies in the top ten. The sample was PBMCs. These receptors were obtained from a woman between 25 and 40 years old in good health and CMV-seronegative.

In this sample, this clone turned up a few times. The chain recombines TRBV19 with TRBJ1-1, with unresolved D. The CDR3 spans 12 residues. The V gene lost 5 bases and the J gene lost 3 bases, with 7 bases spanning the gap. The germline CDR1 and CDR2 sequences are LNHDA and SQIVND (reference sequence). The CDR3 protein is CASSLKHTEAFF. The CDR3 region has the DNA TGTGCCAGTAGTCTCAAGCACACTGAAGCTTTCTTT.

For the CDR3, the DNA is TGCGCCAGCAGCTTGGATCACAGTTACTATGGCTACACCTTC. Amino acid sequence: CASSLDHSYYGYTF. The V call is TRBV5-1, the J call TRBJ1-2; D uncertain. Trimming stripped 0 bases from V and 3 bases from J, with 9 bases between. The CDR3 contains 14 residues. CDR1 is SGHRS and CDR2 is YFSETQ in the germline V gene.

V and J are TRBV5-1 and TRBJ2-7; 7 nucleotides match TRBD1. Trimming took 5 bases from V and 1 from J; bases not matched to a gene: 6. CDR1 and CDR2 (germline): SGHRS, YFSETQ. This CDR3 comprises 14 residues. The CDR3 spells CASSAQGVSYEQYF. In DNA form, the CDR3 reads TGCGCCAGCAGTGCGCAGGGGGTGTCCTACGAGCAGTACTTC.

The CDR3 DNA reads as TGTGCCAGCAGCGGAAGGGGCAGCTTCACAGATACGCAGTATTTT. This gives the protein CASSGRGSFTDTQYF. The chain is built from TRBV7-9 and TRBJ2-3, with D tentatively TRBD1 (5 bases). The CDR3 has 15 residues. Germline-derived CDR1 and CDR2 are SEHNR and FQNEAQ (reference sequence). V was pared by 5 bases and J by 2 bases, with 14 bases between.

This clone was counted once. This chain uses TRBV25-1 with TRBJ1-3; 8 nucleotides agree with TRBD1. V was clipped by 10 bases and J by 2 bases; unmatched bases: 10. The CDR3 runs to 15 residues. Germline CDR1 and CDR2: MGHDK and SYGVNS. CDR3 residues: CATPGQGPAGNTIYF. CDR3 DNA sequence: TGTGCCACCCCTGGACAGGGACCCGCTGGAAACACCATATATTTT. The whole variable domain, filled in from reference TRBV25-1 and TRBJ1-3, reads EADIYQTPRYLVIGTGKKITLECSQTMGHDKMYWYQQDPGMELHLIHYSYGVNSTEKGDLSSESTVSRIRTEHFPLTLESARPSHTSQYLCATPGQGPAGNTIYFGEGSWLTVV.

The chain is built from TRBV2 and TRBJ2-2; D gene ambiguous. This CDR3 is 16 amino acids long. V lost 3 bases and J 4 bases, leaving 15 bases between the germline ends. Germline V gives CDR1 SNHLY, CDR2 FYNNEI. CDR3 sequence: CASSDQRDSRTGELFF. CDR3 sequence (DNA): TGTGCCAGCAGTGACCAGCGTGATAGTCGCACCGGGGAGCTGTTTTTT.

CDR3 bases: TGTGCCAGCAGGAGTCCCCAAGTCGGGGAGCTGTTTTTT. Its translation is CASRSPQVGELFF. V usage is TRBV6-5 and J usage is TRBJ2-2, with no clear D. The germline CDR1 and CDR2 sequences are MNHEY and SVGAGI. The germline V and J ends were trimmed by 6 bases and 7 bases, with 12 bases remaining between them. The CDR3 has 13 amino acids.

The V call is TRBV6-1, the J call TRBJ2-1; D is undetermined. The CDR3 contains 13 residues. Trimming shortened V by 6 bases and J by 3 bases, and 9 bases separated the two germline ends. The germline V gene encodes CDR1 MNHNS and CDR2 SASEGT. The CDR3 loop is CASSLTIYNEQFF. The CDR3 DNA reads TGTGCCAGCAGCCTAACGATCTACAATGAGCAGTTCTTC.

This chain connects TRBV5-4 to TRBJ2-7; tentatively, D is TRBD2 (5 bases). V lost 3 bases to trimming and J lost 0 bases, with 13 bases between them. Germline loops: CDR1 SGHNT, CDR2 YYREEE (reference sequence). This CDR3 is built from 15 residues. CDR3 residues: CASSSGGRGSYEQYF. Here the CDR3 DNA reads TGTGCCAGCAGCTCAGGTGGACGGGGCTCCTACGAGCAGTACTTC.

The CDR3 nucleotides read TGCGCCAGCAGCCAAGGGACTATGGACGAGCAGTACTTC. Its translation: CASSQGTMDEQYF. J is TRBJ2-7 and V is TRBV4-1; tentatively, D is TRBD2 (6 bases). Germline loops: CDR1 MGHRA, CDR2 YSYEKL. V was trimmed by 1 base and J by 5 bases, leaving 9 bases between them. This CDR3 spans 13 amino acids.

The CDR3: CASTLDREVFEQYF. CDR3 bases: TGTGCCAGCACCCTGGACAGGGAGGTTTTCGAGCAGTACTTC. The rearrangement joins TRBV6-1 to TRBJ2-7; 8 bases agree with TRBD1. The trim removed 7 bases at V and 6 bases at J, leaving 11 bases unmatched. The V gene's germline CDR1 is MNHNS and CDR2 SASEGT. The CDR3 covers 14 residues.

The V call is TRBV18, the J call TRBJ1-2; the D is unclear. Per germline, CDR1 KGHSH and CDR2 LQKENI. Trimming removed 3 bases at V and 7 bases at J, with 6 bases between. The CDR3 extends over 11 amino acids. The CDR3 bases are TGTGCCAGCTCACCTACTGGTGGCTACACCTTC. Its translation is CASSPTGGYTF.

The rearrangement uses TRBV5-1 and TRBJ1-2; a possible D gene is TRBD1 (6 bases). V shed 1 base and J shed 5 bases, with 12 bases lying between them. This CDR3 is 14 amino acids long. CDR1 and CDR2 (germline): SGHRS, YFSETQ. CDR3 DNA: TGCGCCAGCAGCTTGTCAGGACAGAGTTATGGCTACACCTTC. Translation gives CASSLSGQSYGYTF.

The chain links TRBV5-6 to TRBJ2-5; possible D gene TRBD1, 5 bases. Between the trimmed V and J ends, which lost 3 bases and 0 bases, there was a span of 9 bases. Germline loops: CDR1 SGHDT, CDR2 YYEEEE. This CDR3 is built from 14 residues. The CDR3 spells CASSYIGDQETQYF. The CDR3 nucleotides read TGTGCCAGCAGCTATATAGGGGACCAAGAGACCCAGTACTTC.

The gene calls are TRBV6-5 and TRBJ2-5, with a possible D match to TRBD1 (6 bases). Germline CDR1 MNHEY, CDR2 SVGAGI. This CDR3 has 13 residues. V gave up 7 bases and J gave up 7 bases, with 16 bases separating them. The CDR3 DNA reads TGTGCCAGCACTGTAGACAGGTCAGCGACCCAGTACTTC. Translated: CASTVDRSATQYF.

The gene calls are TRBV15 and TRBJ2-2; a possible D gene is TRBD2 (5 bases). The germline V gene has CDR1 LNHNV and CDR2 YYDKDF (reference sequence). Trimming shortened V by 5 bases and J by 0 bases, and 7 bases separated the two germline ends. CDR3 size: 14 residues. As DNA, the CDR3 is TGTGCCACCAGCGACTATTCGAACACCGGGGAGCTGTTTTTT. Its protein is CATSDYSNTGELFF.

V is TRBV27 and J is TRBJ1-1; D may be TRBD1 (5 bases). V was shortened by 4 bases and J by 5 bases, with 11 bases between the two germline ends. This CDR3 region has 13 residues. CDR1 is MNHEY and CDR2 is SMNVEV in the germline V gene (reference sequence). CDR3 loop: CASSSPGWTEAFF. The CDR3 nucleotides are TGTGCCAGCAGTTCCCCAGGGTGGACTGAAGCTTTCTTT.

CDR3 sequence: CASSQDLGRSQPQHF. In DNA, the CDR3 is TGCGCCAGCAGCCAAGATCTTGGCAGAAGTCAGCCCCAGCATTTT. The chain uses TRBV4-1 and TRBJ1-5; D is unclear. This CDR3 region has 15 residues. CDR1 is MGHRA, CDR2 YSYEKL, per germline. Trimming stripped 0 bases from V and 6 bases from J, with 12 bases between.

This sequence joins TRBV28 and TRBJ2-7; tentative D call: TRBD2 (5 bases). The CDR3 covers 13 residues. Germline CDR1 MDHEN, CDR2 SYDVKM. Trimming pared 2 bases from V and 3 bases from J, leaving 8 bases between. CDR3 DNA sequence: TGTGCCAGCAGTTTAGAAGGGAGCTACGAGCAGTACTTC. As protein: CASSLEGSYEQYF.

The chain recombines TRBV28 with TRBJ2-1; perhaps TRBD2 as D (6 bases). The CDR3 spans 19 residues. V gave up 6 bases and J gave up 0 bases, with 24 bases separating them. Germline lookup yields CDR1 MDHEN and CDR2 SYDVKM. In DNA form, the CDR3 reads TGTGCCAGCAGCCCAAGGGCAGGGTCGGGGGTATTCTCCTACAATGAGCAGTTCTTC. Its protein product is CASSPRAGSGVFSYNEQFF.

The V gene is TRBV2, the J gene TRBJ2-5; 7 bases are shared with TRBD2. The junction had 2 bases not matched to a gene; V was cut back by 4 bases and J by 3 bases. Germline CDR1 and CDR2: SNHLY and FYNNEI. The length of the CDR3 is 13 residues. The CDR3 DNA reads TGTGCCAGCAGTGGACTAGCTGAAGAGACCCAGTACTTC. Its protein product is CASSGLAEETQYF.

The rearrangement links TRBV15 to TRBJ2-5, with D hard to call. V gave up 4 bases and J gave up 2 bases, with 11 bases separating them. This CDR3 spans 14 amino acids. Germline loops: CDR1 LNHNV, CDR2 YYDKDF (reference sequence). CDR3 in DNA: TGTGCCACCAGCAATGCGGAGCCACAAGAGACCCAGTACTTC. Translating it yields CATSNAEPQETQYF.

V usage is TRBV5-6 and J usage is TRBJ2-3, with D possibly matching TRBD2 (6 bases). Per germline, CDR1 SGHDT and CDR2 YYEEEE. V lost 0 bases and J 4 bases, leaving 12 bases between the germline ends. This CDR3 comprises 15 residues. The CDR3 region is CASSLGGVRADTQYF. CDR3 bases: TGTGCCAGCAGCTTGGGGGGGGTACGGGCAGATACGCAGTATTTT.

CDR3 sequence: CASSQGEFTDTQYF. Written as DNA, the CDR3 is TGCGCCAGCAGCCAAGGCGAGTTCACAGATACGCAGTATTTT. This chain uses TRBV4-1 with TRBJ2-3; no clear D gene. This CDR3 has 14 residues. V lost 1 base and J lost 2, with 7 bases in between. Germline assignment: CDR1 MGHRA and CDR2 YSYEKL.

The table lists this clone with a few counts. The J gene is TRBJ2-1, the V gene TRBV4-1, with TRBD2 as a possible D gene (6 bases). V lost 3 bases, J lost 9 bases, and 12 bases lay in between. CDR3 length equals 13 residues. The germline V gene encodes CDR1 MGHRA and CDR2 YSYEKL. The CDR3 protein is CASSQVLATEQFF. The CDR3 DNA sequence: TGCGCCAGCAGCCAGGTACTAGCTACTGAGCAGTTCTTC.

The rearrangement joins TRBV7-9 to TRBJ2-2; D not certain. V was pared by 5 bases and J by 1 base, with 8 bases between. The length of the CDR3 is 14 residues. Germline CDR1 reads SEHNR; CDR2 reads FQNEAQ (reference sequence). This chain's CDR3 is CASSPPRNTGELFF. The CDR3 nucleotides read TGTGCCAGCAGCCCCCCCCGGAACACCGGGGAGCTGTTTTTT.

The chain links TRBV21-1 to TRBJ1-3; TRBD1, the D gene given by the table, was not confirmed from the DNA. TRBV21-1 is a pseudogene segment. This CDR3 has 16 amino acids. CDR3 residues: CARGRGGDGSGNTIYF. CDR3 sequence (DNA): TGTGCGAGAGGGAGAGGGGGTGACGGCTCTGGAAACACCATATATTTT.